This paragraph reports one T cell receptor (beta chain). TCRdb keeps only in-frame clones here, not all; method: immunoSEQ multiplex PCR. Here the sample spans over 70,000 clones, under 95% being singletons. Trimming removed 4 bases at V and 1 base at J, with 23 bases between. In germline, CDR1 is GTSNPN, CDR2 SVGIG (reference sequence). This CDR3 has 18 amino acids. The data stem from a study of T cell changes during pregnancy in multiple sclerosis. The material was peripheral blood, obtained in the first trimester of pregnancy. The chain employs TRBV30 and TRBJ1-5; TRBD1 might be the D (5 bases). The receptor's source is a female donor in good health, enrolled as a control in a pregnancy study. The CDR3 DNA sequence: TGTGCCTGGACCCGGGGGGGAACGAGGGCCTTAAGCAATCAGCCCCAGCATTTT. Protein sequence: CAWTRGGTRALSNQPQHF.